A selection of T cell receptor beta chains follows, all from one sample in a study of blood T cell dynamics during melanoma immunotherapy. Using immunoSEQ multiplex PCR, the repertoire was profiled, and TCRdb retains in-frame clones only, with some absent. The sample has over 10,000 clones, about 93% seen once; the top ten hold around 0.18%. Sequenced material: effector memory CD8+ T cells from blood, taken from a patient treated with checkpoint blockade. These receptors were taken from a human donor with melanoma. The CDR3 runs from the conserved cysteine through the conserved F or W. The D gene is left open where the match is weak. Part of the rows lack a size; the others show once, few, many or a class for expanded clones.

d_call j_call clone_size v_call cdr3_aa cdr3_nt
- TRBJ1-2 few TRBV2 CASSEAGGNYGYTF TGTGCCAGCAGTGAAGCGGGGGGGAACTATGGCTACACCTTC
- TRBJ1-1 - TRBV9 CASSPPGRVNPEAFF TGTGCCAGCAGCCCCCCGGGGCGTGTGAATCCTGAAGCTTTCTTC
TRBD1 TRBJ1-1 - TRBV19 CASSIDGTVNTEAFF TGTGCCAGTAGTATAGATGGGACAGTGAACACTGAAGCTTTCTTT
- TRBJ1-5 - TRBV21-1 CASSKGHRGQVSNQPQHF TGTGCCAGCAGCAAAGGCCACAGGGGGCAGGTAAGCAATCAGCCCCAGCATTTT
- TRBJ2-3 - TRBV4-1 CASSHLGRTGDGSDTQYF TGCGCCAGCAGCCACCTCGGTCGTACGGGAGACGGCTCAGATACGCAGTATTTT
- TRBJ1-3 - TRBV6-5 CASSYDRAGNTIYF TGTGCCAGCAGTTACGACAGAGCTGGAAACACCATATATTTT
TRBD2 TRBJ2-1 - TRBV28 CASSLTSGRNEQFF TGTGCCAGCAGCCTGACTAGCGGGAGGAATGAGCAGTTCTTC
TRBD1 TRBJ2-5 - TRBV7-9 CASSDHLTGARETQYF TGTGCCAGCAGCGACCATTTAACAGGGGCACGGGAGACCCAGTACTTC
- TRBJ2-7 - TRBV27 CASSYSASYEQYF TGTGCCAGCAGTTATTCGGCGTCCTACGAGCAGTACTTC
- TRBJ1-1 - TRBV9 CASSPWEGPNTEAFF TGTGCCAGCAGCCCGTGGGAGGGTCCTAACACTGAAGCTTTCTTT
- TRBJ1-1 - TRBV28 CASEAMNTEAFF TGTGCCAGCGAGGCCATGAACACTGAAGCTTTCTTT
- TRBJ2-2 - TRBV4-1 CASSPRPANTGELFF TGCGCCAGCAGCCCCAGACCAGCGAACACCGGGGAGCTGTTTTTT
TRBD2 TRBJ2-3 - TRBV10-3 CAISESAGGAFTDTQYF TGTGCCATCAGTGAGTCGGCGGGAGGGGCCTTCACAGATACGCAGTATTTT
- TRBJ2-3 - TRBV27 CASSFLAGLVKSADTQYF TGTGCCAGCAGTTTTCTGGCAGGGCTCGTAAAATCCGCAGATACGCAGTATTTT
- TRBJ2-3 - TRBV28 CASSPGHTGDTQYF TGTGCCAGCAGCCCGGGACATACTGGGGATACGCAGTATTTT
TRBD1 TRBJ1-2 - TRBV4-2 CASSLNRGQGYTF TGTGCCAGCAGCCTGAACAGGGGGCAGGGCTACACCTTC
- TRBJ1-3 - TRBV28 CASSLGTVSGNTIYF TGTGCCAGCAGTCTAGGGACGGTCTCTGGAAACACCATATATTTT
- TRBJ2-1 once TRBV6-4 CASSDSGNVQFF TGTGCCAGCAGTGACTCCGGGAATGTACAGTTCTTC
- TRBJ2-1 - TRBV27 CASSLSSGSYNEQFF TGTGCCAGCAGTCTCAGTAGCGGTTCCTACAATGAGCAGTTCTTC
- TRBJ1-1 - TRBV19 CASSIVGGRTEAFF TGTGCCAGTAGTATAGTTGGGGGACGTACTGAAGCTTTCTTT
- TRBJ2-3 - TRBV25-1 CASSSQMGPSTDTQYF TGTGCCAGCAGTTCACAGATGGGGCCAAGCACAGATACGCAGTATTTT
- TRBJ2-3 once TRBV19 CASSIAGTSTDTQYF TGTGCCAGTAGTATTGCAGGGACTAGCACAGATACGCAGTATTTT
TRBD1 TRBJ1-1 - TRBV27 CASSPSGGTEAFF TGTGCCAGCAGTCCCTCAGGGGGCACTGAAGCTTTCTTT
- TRBJ2-7 - TRBV27 CASSLSGGGYEQYF TGTGCCAGCAGTTTATCTGGGGGAGGCTACGAGCAGTACTTC
- TRBJ1-2 - TRBV5-4 CASGPHPGKTYGYTF TGTGCCAGCGGACCTCACCCAGGAAAGACCTATGGCTACACCTTC
- TRBJ2-7 - TRBV5-6 CASSLGVTWREQYF TGTGCCAGCAGCTTGGGGGTGACTTGGCGCGAGCAGTACTTC
TRBD2 TRBJ2-2 - TRBV4-3 CASSQGLTPGLEVGELFF TGCGCCAGCAGCCAAGGGTTGACTCCGGGACTAGAAGTCGGGGAACTGTTTTTT
- TRBJ1-1 - TRBV19 CASSIGLWGGQDTEAFF TGTGCCAGTAGTATAGGCCTTTGGGGGGGGCAGGACACTGAAGCTTTCTTT
TRBD1 TRBJ1-4 - TRBV4-1 CASSQGTHRGEKLFF TGCGCCAGCAGCCAAGGGACCCACAGGGGTGAAAAACTGTTTTTT
- TRBJ1-5 - TRBV6-5 CASSLNSNQPQHF TGTGCCAGCAGCCTCAATAGCAATCAGCCCCAGCATTTT
- TRBJ1-1 - TRBV6-5 CASSYRSGGEAFF TGTGCCAGCAGTTACCGGTCGGGTGGTGAAGCTTTCTTT
- TRBJ2-5 - TRBV5-1 CASSLSAGSETQYF TGCGCCAGCAGCTTATCCGCCGGTAGTGAGACCCAGTACTTC
- TRBJ2-1 - TRBV19 CASSVGLGNNEQFF TGTGCCAGTAGTGTGGGGCTAGGCAACAATGAGCAGTTCTTC
- TRBJ1-2 few TRBV19 CASSMGGYDGYTF TGTGCCAGTAGTATGGGGGGATACGATGGCTACACCTTC
- TRBJ1-3 - TRBV6-1 CASSDRSGNTIYF TGTGCCAGCAGTGACCGATCTGGAAACACCATATATTTT
- TRBJ1-2 - TRBV7-2 CASSTGFNYGYTF TGTGCCAGCAGTACAGGGTTTAACTATGGCTACACCTTC
- TRBJ1-1 - TRBV23-1 CASTIPDREHRPGAFF TGCGCCAGCACAATCCCTGACCGGGAACACCGCCCTGGAGCTTTCTTT
- TRBJ2-7 - TRBV5-4 CASSLGDLAYEQYF TGTGCCAGCAGCCTGGGGGACCTAGCCTACGAGCAGTACTTC
- TRBJ2-3 once TRBV5-6 CASSLVSGSTDTQYF TGTGCCAGCAGCTTGGTCTCCGGGAGCACAGATACGCAGTATTTT
- TRBJ1-2 - TRBV5-4 CASSLAGRQGYGYTF TGTGCCAGCAGCTTGGCAGGCCGCCAGGGCTATGGCTACACCTTC
TRBD1 TRBJ2-7 few TRBV2 CASGRTGELSYEQYF TGTGCCAGCGGGAGGACAGGGGAATTGTCCTACGAGCAGTACTTC
- TRBJ1-1 - TRBV29-1 CSASGTGTNTEAFF TGCAGCGCGTCCGGAACAGGGACCAACACTGAAGCTTTCTTT
- TRBJ2-1 - TRBV7-8 CASSQTDSPYNEQFF TGTGCCAGCAGCCAAACCGACTCACCCTACAATGAGCAGTTCTTC
- TRBJ1-2 few TRBV19 CASSMVWGYTF TGTGCCAGTAGTATGGTGTGGGGCTACACCTTC
TRBD1 TRBJ1-1 - TRBV11-2 CASSNDPTGLGTEAFF TGTGCCAGCAGCAACGACCCGACAGGGTTAGGCACTGAAGCTTTCTTT